The entry below describes one TCR beta chain. The sample is drawn from a study of blood T cell repertoires in COVID-19. The protocol was immunoSEQ multiplex PCR, while the TCRdb copy is restricted to in-frame clones and leaves out a portion. There are over 150,000 clones in the sample; roughly nine tenths occur only once, and around 21% lies in the top ten. The sequencing input was peripheral blood. This TCR was sampled from a man aged 65 to 79 with active or convalescent COVID-19.

CDR3 nucleotides: TGTGCCAGCAGCTTTTCGGGGGACCCACCCCTCCACTTT. Translated, it gives CASSFSGDPPLHF. The chain combines TRBV5-5 with TRBJ1-6; possibly TRBD1 for D (5 bases). Trimming stripped 2 bases from V and 11 bases from J, with 11 bases between. The CDR3 extends over 13 amino acids. Per the germline V gene, CDR1 is SGHKS and CDR2 is YYEKEE (reference sequence). The full variable domain, rest sourced from reference TRBV5-5 and TRBJ1-6, is DAGVTQSPTHLIKTRGQQVTLRCSPISGHKSVSWYQQVLGQGPQFIFQYYEKEERGRGNFPDRFSARQFPNYSSELNVNALLLGDSALYLCASSFSGDPPLHFGNGTRLTVT.